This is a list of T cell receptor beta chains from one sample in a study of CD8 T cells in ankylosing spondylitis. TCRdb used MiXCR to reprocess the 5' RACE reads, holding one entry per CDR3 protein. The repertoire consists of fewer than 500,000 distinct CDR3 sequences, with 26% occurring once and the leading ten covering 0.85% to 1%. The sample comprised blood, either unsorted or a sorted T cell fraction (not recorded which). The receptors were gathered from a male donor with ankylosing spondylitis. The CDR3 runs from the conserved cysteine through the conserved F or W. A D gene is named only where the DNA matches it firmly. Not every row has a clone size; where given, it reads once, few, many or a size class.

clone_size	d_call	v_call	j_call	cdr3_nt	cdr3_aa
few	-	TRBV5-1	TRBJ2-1	TGCGCCAGCAGGCTGTCGTCTAGCTCCTACAATGAGCAGTTCTTC	CASRLSSSSYNEQFF
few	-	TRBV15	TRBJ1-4	TGTGCCACCAGCAGCACGGGAACTAATGAAAAACTGTTTTTT	CATSSTGTNEKLFF
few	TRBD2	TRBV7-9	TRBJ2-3	TGTGCCAGCAGCTTAGATGTGCTAGCGGGAGAAACAGATACGCAGTATTTT	CASSLDVLAGETDTQYF
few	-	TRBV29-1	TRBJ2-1	TGCAGCGCTAGACCAGCCAACTACAATGAGCAGTTCTTC	CSARPANYNEQFF
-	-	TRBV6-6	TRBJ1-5	TGTGCCAGCAGTTACGGGCAATCTCAGCCCCAGCATTTT	CASSYGQSQPQHF
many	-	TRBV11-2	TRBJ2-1	TGTGCCAGCAGCTTCAAGATAAGCTCCTACAATGAGCAGTTCTTC	CASSFKISSYNEQFF
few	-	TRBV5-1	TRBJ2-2	TGCGCCAGCAGCTGGACAGACCCTGCCACCGGGGAGCTGTTTTTT	CASSWTDPATGELFF
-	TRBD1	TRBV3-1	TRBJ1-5	TGTGCCAGCAGCTTCGGGACAGGGGATCAGCCCCAGCATTTT	CASSFGTGDQPQHF
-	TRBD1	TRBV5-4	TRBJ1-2	TGTGCCAGCAGTCGTGACAGGGGAACCAACTATGGCTACACCTTC	CASSRDRGTNYGYTF
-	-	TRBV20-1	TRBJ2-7	TGCAGTGCTAGTATCGGCAGGGGAACCTACGAGCAGTACTTC	CSASIGRGTYEQYF
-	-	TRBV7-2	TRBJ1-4	TGTGCCAGCTCACCCGGGGGTGCGGGAAATGAAAAACTGTTTTTT	CASSPGGAGNEKLFF
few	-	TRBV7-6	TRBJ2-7	TGTGCCAGCAGCTTAGCACCCGCAGGGTACGGCTACGAGCAGTACTTC	CASSLAPAGYGYEQYF
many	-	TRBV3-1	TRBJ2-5	TGTGCCAGCAGCCAATTCGTTGGCCCTGGCGAGACCCAGTACTTC	CASSQFVGPGETQYF
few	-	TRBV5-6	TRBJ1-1	TGTGCCAGCAGCTTGGCCAGGGCGGACACTGAAGCTTTCTTT	CASSLARADTEAFF
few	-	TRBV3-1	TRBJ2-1	TGTGCCAGCAGCCAGACTAGGAACAATGAGCAGTTCTTC	CASSQTRNNEQFF
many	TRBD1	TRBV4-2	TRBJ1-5	TGTGCCAGCAGCCAACGACAGGGCCTCAATCAGCCCCAGCATTTT	CASSQRQGLNQPQHF
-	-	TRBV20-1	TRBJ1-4	TGCAGTGCTACGGAGAACGAAAAACTGTTTTTT	CSATENEKLFF
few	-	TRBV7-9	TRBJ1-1	TGTGCCAGCAGGTATGCGGGAGGGGACACTGAAGCTTTCTTT	CASRYAGGDTEAFF
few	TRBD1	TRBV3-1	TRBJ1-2	TGTGCCACGCGAGACAGGGAGGATAATGGCTACACCTTC	CATRDREDNGYTF
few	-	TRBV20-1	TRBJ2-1	TGCAGTGCACACGAGGGCTCTTACAATGAGCAGTTCTTC	CSAHEGSYNEQFF
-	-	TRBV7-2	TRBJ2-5	TGTGCCAGCAGCCCTGAATTGAGGGGACAAGAGACCCAGTACTTC	CASSPELRGQETQYF
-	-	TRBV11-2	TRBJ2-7	TGTGCCAGCAGCCGCCCACTAGACTTGAGTTACGAGCAGTACTTC	CASSRPLDLSYEQYF
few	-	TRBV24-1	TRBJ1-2	TGTGCCACCAGTGATTTGCTAGGGAGAGGCTACACCTTC	CATSDLLGRGYTF
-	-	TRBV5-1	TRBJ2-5	TGCGCCAGCAGCGCACTAGGTGTAGAAGAGACCCAGTACTTC	CASSALGVEETQYF
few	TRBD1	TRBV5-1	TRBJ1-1	TGCGCCAGCAGCTTGGAGGGACAGGGGGGGACTGAAGCTTTCTTT	CASSLEGQGGTEAFF
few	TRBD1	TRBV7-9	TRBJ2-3	TGTGCCAGCAGACTTCGGACAGGGGAAGGGACAGATACGCAGTATTTT	CASRLRTGEGTDTQYF
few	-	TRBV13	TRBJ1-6	TGTGCCAGCAGCTTTCAGGCGGGAAATAATTCACCCCTCCACTTT	CASSFQAGNNSPLHF
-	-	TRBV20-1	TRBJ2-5	TGCAGTGCCACTATATCCGAGACCCAGTACTTC	CSATISETQYF
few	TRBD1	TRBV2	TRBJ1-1	TGTGCCAGCAGTGAAGCAAACAGGGGGCGAGGGAACACTGAAGCTTTCTTT	CASSEANRGRGNTEAFF
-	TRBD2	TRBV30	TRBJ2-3	TGTGCCTCCAACCCACCCCCCCCGGGAGGGACAGATACGCAGTATTTT	CASNPPPPGGTDTQYF
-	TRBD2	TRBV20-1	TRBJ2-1	TGCAGTGCTAGGGCTAGCGGGAGGGTTTACAATGAGCAGTTCTTC	CSARASGRVYNEQFF
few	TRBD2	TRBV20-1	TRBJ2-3	TGCAGTGCTAGAGATAGGACTAGCGGAACAGATACGCAGTATTTT	CSARDRTSGTDTQYF
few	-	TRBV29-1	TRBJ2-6	TGCAGCGTGGACAGAACCGGGGCCAACGTCCTGACTTTC	CSVDRTGANVLTF
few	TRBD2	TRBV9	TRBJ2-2	TGTGCCAGCAGCGTAGGACTAGCGCGACTCGGGGAGCTGTTTTTT	CASSVGLARLGELFF